Listed below are T cell receptor beta chains from one sample, sequenced in a study of blood T cells in healthy people across ages. TCRdb re-derived calls from the 5' RACE reads in MiXCR, one entry per CDR3 protein. The sample lists more than 550,000 distinct CDR3 sequences; about 20% were seen once. Sequencing used blood. The receptors shown here come from a man in his 70s in good health. CDR3s include the opening cysteine and the closing phenylalanine or tryptophan. Each record gives: D gene, clone size, V gene, J gene, CDR3 protein, CDR3 DNA. D genes are given only for firm matches. Size is stated for part of the rows, as once, few or many counts, or as a class when the clone is expanded.

D: .
size: .
V: TRBV6-5
J: TRBJ1-4
CDR3: CVARPNTGEKLFF
DNA: TGTGTCGCCCGCCCGAATACAGGGGAAAAACTGTTTTTT

D: .
size: .
V: TRBV5-5
J: TRBJ2-7
CDR3: CASRGLRHEQYF
DNA: TGTGCCAGCAGGGGTTTGCGGCACGAGCAGTACTTC

D: .
size: few
V: TRBV5-1
J: TRBJ2-3
CDR3: CASSFRGASTDTQYF
DNA: TGCGCCAGCAGCTTTAGGGGTGCTAGCACAGATACGCAGTATTTT

D: TRBD2
size: .
V: TRBV2
J: TRBJ2-7
CDR3: CASSERRGSYEQYF
DNA: TGTGCCAGCAGTGAACGGCGGGGGTCTTACGAGCAGTACTTC

D: TRBD1
size: .
V: TRBV2
J: TRBJ2-1
CDR3: CASSRQGWGDIYEQFF
DNA: TGTGCCAGCAGCAGACAGGGCTGGGGCGATATCTATGAGCAGTTCTTC

D: .
size: .
V: TRBV21-1
J: TRBJ2-3
CDR3: CASSAKPPRVTDTQYF
DNA: TGTGCCAGCAGCGCTAAGCCCCCAAGAGTCACAGATACGCAGTATTTT

D: TRBD2
size: .
V: TRBV12-3/TRBV12-4
J: TRBJ2-3
CDR3: CASSFSGRGSYF
DNA: TGTGCCAGCAGTTTTAGCGGGAGGGGGTCGTATTTT

D: .
size: few
V: TRBV10-3
J: TRBJ2-5
CDR3: CAISAQGGQETQYF
DNA: TGTGCCATCAGTGCCCAGGGGGGACAAGAGACCCAGTACTTC

D: .
size: few
V: TRBV27
J: TRBJ1-2
CDR3: CASRPLGVNYGYTF
DNA: TGTGCCAGCAGGCCCCTCGGAGTAAACTATGGCTACACCTTC

D: .
size: many
V: TRBV3-1
J: TRBJ1-5
CDR3: CASSYFGGQPQHF
DNA: TGTGCCAGCAGCTACTTCGGGGGTCAGCCCCAGCATTTT

D: .
size: few
V: TRBV4-3
J: TRBJ1-5
CDR3: CASSPDSGYQPQHF
DNA: TGCGCCAGCAGCCCCGATTCGGGGTATCAGCCCCAGCATTTT

D: .
size: .
V: TRBV14
J: TRBJ1-2
CDR3: CASSQGLGGANYGYTF
DNA: TGTGCCAGCAGCCAAGGGTTAGGCGGCGCTAACTATGGCTACACCTTC

D: .
size: .
V: TRBV10-3
J: TRBJ2-1
CDR3: CAIRAGPQGGDEQFF
DNA: TGTGCCATCAGGGCCGGACCCCAGGGCGGAGATGAGCAGTTCTTC

D: .
size: .
V: TRBV19
J: TRBJ1-2
CDR3: CVSSIQKEGGGYTF
DNA: TGTGTCAGTAGTATTCAGAAAGAGGGAGGAGGCTACACCTTC

D: TRBD2
size: .
V: TRBV4-3
J: TRBJ2-1
CDR3: CASSQEMRTSGTGYNEQFF
DNA: TGCGCCAGCAGCCAAGAAATGAGGACTAGCGGGACCGGCTACAATGAGCAGTTCTTC

D: TRBD1
size: .
V: TRBV18
J: TRBJ1-1
CDR3: CASSPLNQGAGEAFF
DNA: TGTGCCAGCTCACCACTCAACCAGGGGGCTGGTGAAGCTTTCTTT

D: TRBD1
size: .
V: TRBV11-2
J: TRBJ1-4
CDR3: CASSLFQGVGEKLFF
DNA: TGTGCCAGCAGCCTCTTCCAGGGGGTTGGCGAAAAACTGTTTTTT

D: TRBD2
size: few
V: TRBV11-2
J: TRBJ2-1
CDR3: CASSLVGGANEQFF
DNA: TGTGCCAGCAGCTTGGTCGGGGGGGCCAATGAGCAGTTCTTC

D: .
size: many
V: TRBV5-1
J: TRBJ1-2
CDR3: CASSLEALVASQGYTF
DNA: TGCGCCAGCAGCTTGGAGGCCCTGGTCGCTTCTCAGGGCTACACCTTC

D: .
size: .
V: TRBV12-5
J: TRBJ2-1
CDR3: CASGLVSARGSEQFF
DNA: TGTGCTAGTGGTTTGGTAAGCGCACGGGGGAGTGAGCAGTTCTTC

D: .
size: few
V: TRBV6-1
J: TRBJ1-2
CDR3: CASSEEVRGGYTF
DNA: TGTGCCAGCAGTGAAGAAGTACGGGGGGGCTACACCTTC

D: .
size: .
V: TRBV23-1
J: TRBJ1-1
CDR3: CASSRVSHTEAFF
DNA: TGCGCCAGCAGTCGGGTTAGTCACACTGAAGCTTTCTTT

D: TRBD2
size: few
V: TRBV20-1
J: TRBJ2-7
CDR3: CSAIGGLAAIEQYF
DNA: TGCAGTGCTATCGGGGGACTAGCGGCGATCGAGCAGTACTTC

D: .
size: .
V: TRBV12-3/TRBV12-4
J: TRBJ1-1
CDR3: CASSLYGGMNTEAFF
DNA: TGTGCCAGCAGTTTATACGGGGGGATGAACACTGAAGCTTTCTTT

D: TRBD2
size: .
V: TRBV10-2
J: TRBJ2-1
CDR3: CASRELAGAYNEQFF
DNA: TGCGCCAGCAGGGAACTAGCGGGGGCTTACAATGAGCAGTTCTTC

D: .
size: .
V: TRBV18
J: TRBJ2-3
CDR3: CASSLNKGFTDTQYF
DNA: TGTGCCAGCTCACTAAACAAGGGTTTTACAGATACGCAGTATTTT

D: TRBD2
size: .
V: TRBV18
J: TRBJ2-3
CDR3: CASSHQAGRTDTQYF
DNA: TGTGCCAGCTCTCATCAAGCGGGGCGAACAGATACGCAGTATTTT

D: .
size: few
V: TRBV5-1
J: TRBJ1-3
CDR3: CASSLQSTGNTIYF
DNA: TGCGCCAGCAGCTTACAGTCAACTGGAAACACCATATATTTT

D: .
size: .
V: TRBV2
J: TRBJ1-4
CDR3: CASSGTNEKLFF
DNA: TGTGCCAGCAGTGGGACTAATGAAAAACTGTTTTTT

D: .
size: few
V: TRBV6-5
J: TRBJ2-5
CDR3: CASKPGLAGETQYF
DNA: TGTGCCAGCAAACCGGGACTGGCGGGGGAGACCCAGTACTTC

D: .
size: .
V: TRBV12-3/TRBV12-4
J: TRBJ2-4
CDR3: CASSPRGGGNIQYF
DNA: TGTGCCAGCAGTCCACGGGGTGGGGGAAACATTCAGTACTTC

D: .
size: few
V: TRBV4-1
J: TRBJ2-5
CDR3: CASSQDAHPVETQYF
DNA: TGCGCCAGCAGCCAAGATGCACACCCTGTGGAGACCCAGTACTTC

D: .
size: few
V: TRBV7-3
J: TRBJ1-6
CDR3: CASSLTNNSPLHF
DNA: TGTGCCAGCAGCTTAACCAACAATTCACCCCTCCACTTT

D: TRBD1
size: few
V: TRBV7-2
J: TRBJ1-2
CDR3: CASSSTGSNYGYTF
DNA: TGTGCCAGCAGCTCGACAGGGTCGAACTATGGCTACACCTTC